These T cell receptor beta chains were read from a single sample in a study of blood T cell repertoires in COVID-19. The table came from immunoSEQ multiplex PCR; TCRdb's copy has only in-frame clones and leaves some out. The profile covers approximately 260,000 clones, with about 89% appearing a single time and 2% to 2.5% taken by the ten largest. Sequencing used peripheral blood. The receptors shown here come from a man aged 50 to 59 with acute or convalescent COVID-19. The conserved cysteine and the conserved F or W are not part of the CDR3 here.

>TRBV29-1|TRBJ1-5|11
SVVGQGEQPQH
>TRBV29-1|TRBJ1-2|13
SVEVRAGGDYGYT
>TRBV25-1|TRBJ2-1|13
ASSSDRLAGGEQF
>TRBV11-2|TRBJ2-5|13
ASSLAGQVSETQY
>TRBV7-9|TRBJ1-3|13
ASSDTTGDGNTIY
>TRBV5-8|TRBJ2-7|14
ASSVMKGPISYEQY
>TRBV5-1|TRBJ2-3|13
ASSLERARTDTQY
>TRBV5-8|TRBJ2-7|13
ASSLAQGGGYEQY
>TRBV7-8|TRBJ2-7|12
ASSTTGKSYEQY
>TRBV12-5|TRBJ2-7|10
ASGLQGTEQY
>TRBV7-3|TRBJ1-5|11
ASSRGANQPQH
>TRBV25-1|TRBJ2-3|12
ASSDPESTDTQY
>TRBV9|TRBJ2-3|14
ASSVDNYPSTDTQY
>TRBV7-3|TRBJ1-1|13
ASSLGQGANTEAF
>TRBV3-1/TRBV3-2|TRBJ1-5|14
ASSRGQSYSNQPQH
>TRBV12-5|TRBJ1-1|12
ASAPLGGLTEAF
>TRBV13|TRBJ1-2|12
ASSLRQNPGGNT
>TRBV5-1|TRBJ1-2|12
ASSRDREIYGYT
>TRBV2|TRBJ2-1|13
ASSNRDRGRNEQF
>TRBV7-2|TRBJ2-7|13
ASSFTLGGAFEQY
>TRBV19|TRBJ1-2|13
ASSIDGQGWDGYT
>TRBV11-3|TRBJ2-1|12
ASSLQGTYNEQF
>TRBV5-1|TRBJ2-2|14
ASSLARDSGAGELF
>TRBV27|TRBJ2-5|13
ASSKTSGGQETQY
>TRBV18|TRBJ2-2|14
ASSPVSGVGTGELF
>TRBV30|TRBJ2-7|11
AWMNFLAYEQY
>TRBV19|TRBJ2-7|11
ASRPGQADEQY
>TRBV10-2|TRBJ2-1|11
ASSLGQINEQF
>TRBV18|TRBJ1-4|10
ASSGAGEKLF
>TRBV9|TRBJ2-1|12
ASSVGLGGNEQF
>TRBV7-2|TRBJ2-3|15
ASSLVPRRIPTDTQY